There are many counts of the clone carrying this T cell receptor beta chain. Its matching antigen is unknown. V was cut by 0 bases and J by 6 bases, with 15 bases left in between. Germline V CDR1 and CDR2: PRHDT, FYEKMQ (reference sequence). This CDR3 is built from 15 residues. This specimen comes from a study of regulatory T cells in long-lasting Graves disease. Study-wide points: Newly diagnosed disease favored TRBV20-1 and TRBJ2-1 over persistent disease.

Time point described: newly diagnosed GD, antithyroid drugs for less than 3 months. RNA from PBMCs was the source of the TCR library. Patient provenance is recorded as an endocrinology department in Xi'an, China. Arm-PCR of CDR3 regions and iRepertoire HTBI primers were the basis on which TCR beta libraries were built. TCRdb re-called the multiplex PCR reads through MiXCR, storing one row per CDR3 protein. The table lists roughly 420,000 distinct CDR3 sequences, 14% of them singletons. The sample was also linked to a second study, of T cells in Graves' hyperthyroidism and ophthalmopathy.

Sample: peripheral blood mononuclear cells (PBMCs), taken at new diagnosis, from a patient treated with antithyroid drugs. The clonotype was recovered from a woman in her forties or fifties with Graves disease. The J gene is TRBJ2-7, the V gene TRBV13; D unresolved. The CDR3 spells CASSLGSVGKSEQYF. CDR3 nucleotides: TGTGCCAGCAGCTTAGGATCCGTGGGGAAGAGCGAGCAGTACTTC.